This T cell receptor beta chain was observed in a study of T cell responses to AZD1222 COVID-19 vaccine. On the study more broadly: Some second doses came at about 4 weeks and others at about 12 weeks; these were pooled. Regarding the study as a whole: Rises in breadth and depth of Spike-specific TCRs came after two AZD1222 doses. Reportedly, nearly half of unique spike TCRs recognized epitopes outside B.1.351/B.1.1.7 mutations. With dominance at 160-218 and 743-854, vaccine-associated CD4 TCRs spanned spike.

The table came from immunoSEQ multiplex PCR; TCRdb's copy has only in-frame clones and leaves some out. The sample carries about 140,000 clones, just over 85% recorded once. The ends lost 6 bases at V and 0 bases at J; junction bases unmatched: 4. The CDR3 spans 16 residues. Germline assignment: CDR1 ENHRY and CDR2 SYGVKD. Note on this clone: What it binds is unknown.

The starting material was peripheral blood, obtained on day 0 of AZD1222 vaccination. The chain combines TRBV10-3 with TRBJ2-2, with 10 nucleotides matching TRBD2. The source is an adult in good health. This chain's CDR3 is CAIRISGGTNTGELFF. The CDR3 DNA sequence: TGTGCCATCAGGATTAGCGGGGGGACGAACACCGGGGAGCTGTTTTTT.